The 12 T cell receptor beta chains listed next were all sequenced from one sample in a study of somatic mutations in cytotoxic T cells in rheumatoid arthritis. Profiled with immunoSEQ multiplex PCR; TCRdb holds only in-frame clones, not every one. The repertoire consists of roughly 17,000 clones, with over 80% occurring once and the leading ten covering about 10%. Sequencing was carried out using CD8+ T cells sorted from blood. These TCRs come from an adult with rheumatoid arthritis.

Here the CDR3 DNA reads TGCGCCAGCACGGGGGGTAGGGCTGAAGCTTTCTTT. Translating it yields CASTGGRAEAFF. The chain combines TRBV10-2 with TRBJ1-1; D possibly corresponds to TRBD1 (5 bases). The V end lost 7 bases, the J end lost 6 bases, and 12 bases lay between the germline ends. The CDR3 sequence is 12 residues long. Germline CDR1 is WSHSY and CDR2 is SAAADI.

J is TRBJ2-7 and V is TRBV10-2; the match to TRBD2 covers 7 bases. The CDR3 consists of 14 residues. Germline CDR1 is WSHSY and CDR2 is SAAADI. The junction had 2 bases not matched to a gene; V was cut back by 2 bases and J by 1 base. CDR3 bases: TGCGCCAGCAGTGAGGAGGGAGGGTCCTACGAGCAGTACTTC. It codes for CASSEEGGSYEQYF.

The chain uses TRBV4-1 and TRBJ2-7, with 7 bases fitting TRBD1. The V and J ends lost 1 base and 4 bases, in that order; junction bases with no gene match: 13. Germline CDR1 is MGHRA and CDR2 is YSYEKL. The CDR3 loop spans 17 amino acids. Here the CDR3 DNA reads TGCGCCAGCAGCCAAGGCGCCCAGACAGGGAAAAGGTACGAGCAGTACTTC. Translated: CASSQGAQTGKRYEQYF.

V gene TRBV4-1 combines with J gene TRBJ2-5; the match to TRBD2 covers 7 bases. This CDR3 is 14 amino acids long. CDR1 is MGHRA and CDR2 is YSYEKL in the germline V gene. Trimming took 0 bases from V and 5 from J; bases not matched to a gene: 3. CDR3 DNA sequence: TGCGCCAGCAGCCAAGAATTAGCGGGCGAGACCCAGTACTTC. It translates to CASSQELAGETQYF.

This sequence joins TRBV4-2 and TRBJ2-3; a possible D gene is TRBD2 (6 bases). The germline V and J ends were trimmed by 7 bases and 0 bases, with 14 bases remaining between them. From germline, CDR1 is LGHNA and CDR2 YNFKEQ. This CDR3 is built from 15 residues. CDR3 loop: CASTSRGTSTDTQYF. In nucleotides, the CDR3 is TGTGCCAGCACTTCCCGGGGGACTAGCACAGATACGCAGTATTTT.

This rearrangement joins TRBV11-1 to TRBJ1-2; 9 bases map to TRBD1. J was trimmed by 4 bases and V by 5 bases; bases with no gene match: 8. The CDR3 is 15 residues long. Germline-derived CDR1 and CDR2 are SGHAT and FQDESV (reference sequence). CDR3 protein: CASSPSGTGFYGYTF. CDR3 coding DNA: TGTGCCAGCAGCCCGTCCGGGACAGGGTTCTATGGCTACACCTTC. Looking up the rest from reference TRBV11-1 and TRBJ1-2 gives the full variable domain: EAEVAQSPRYKITEKSQAVAFWCDPISGHATLYWYRQILGQGPELLVQFQDESVVDDSQLPKDRFSAERLKGVDSTLKIQPAELGDSAMYLCASSPSGTGFYGYTFGSGTRLTVV.

The chain employs TRBV28 and TRBJ1-5; no definite D call. The CDR3 has 12 residues. Between the trimmed V and J ends, which lost 2 bases and 12 bases, there was a span of 11 bases. Germline CDR1 MDHEN, CDR2 SYDVKM. CDR3 sequence: CASSLTERHQHF. Written as DNA, the CDR3 is TGTGCCAGCAGTTTAACGGAAAGGCACCAGCATTTT.

This clone showed up just once. This chain connects TRBV19 to TRBJ1-5; maybe TRBD1 (5 bases). The CDR3 has 15 residues. Per the germline V gene, CDR1 is LNHDA and CDR2 is SQIVND (reference sequence). Between the trimmed V and J ends, which lost 7 bases and 0 bases, there was a span of 13 bases. The CDR3 region has the DNA TGTGCCAGTAAGGTGGCGGGGGATAGCAATCAGCCCCAGCATTTT. It yields the protein CASKVAGDSNQPQHF.

The rearrangement uses TRBV19 and TRBJ1-4; D is undetermined. The CDR3 length is 14 residues. Germline CDR1 LNHDA, CDR2 SQIVND (reference sequence). Deletions cut 1 base from V and 6 bases from J, with 9 bases between. The CDR3 nucleotides are TGTGCCAGTAGTATAGTGGCGCAGCATGAAAAACTGTTTTTT. The encoded protein is CASSIVAQHEKLFF.

A few counts support this clone. The genes are TRBV10-1 and TRBJ1-1; no definite D call. Trimming cost V 3 bases and J 4 bases, with 3 bases left between them. The CDR3 covers 11 residues. Germline lookup yields CDR1 WNHNN and CDR2 SYGVQD (reference sequence). The CDR3 protein is CASSDGTEAFF. The CDR3, as DNA: TGCGCCAGCAGTGACGGCACTGAAGCTTTCTTT.

The chain recombines TRBV19 with TRBJ1-1; no reliable D call. CDR3 length: 14 residues. Trimming removed 7 bases from V and 0 bases from J, with 12 bases in between. The V gene's germline CDR1 is LNHDA and CDR2 SQIVND (reference sequence). The DNA of the CDR3 is TGTGCCAGTAAGGAGAAGGGATTGAACACTGAAGCTTTCTTT. The encoded protein is CASKEKGLNTEAFF.

The chain joins TRBV6-1 to TRBJ2-1; no reliable D call. V was shortened by 3 bases and J by 6 bases, with 12 bases between the two germline ends. The CDR3 runs to 14 residues. Germline loops: CDR1 MNHNS, CDR2 SASEGT. DNA of the CDR3: TGTGCCAGCAGTGATGCGGACGGTTTCAATGAGCAGTTCTTC. This translates into CASSDADGFNEQFF.